This T cell receptor beta chain was captured by sequencing in a study of T cells after posttransplantation cyclophosphamide. Study-level results: Recipient CMV seropositivity and CMV reactivation strongly tracked TRB clonality. Skin or GI-infiltrating T cells shared few TRB sequences with blood.

Losses at the gene ends were 6 bases for V and 0 bases for J; bases not matched to a gene: 9. CDR3 length: 16 amino acids. CDR1 and CDR2 (germline): SGDLS, YYNGEE. Generated by immunoSEQ multiplex PCR, the TCRdb table keeps only in-frame clones and is missing some. The table shows 15,000 to 19,000 clones, with around 82% occurring only once. Worth noting for this clone: The antigen is undetermined.

Controls had myeloablative marrow grafts with methotrexate and calcineurin inhibitor, sampled at 1 year. Here the sequenced sample was PBMCs, taken approximately 370 days after allogeneic stem cell transplant with calcineurin inhibitor and methotrexate. The clonotype comes from a young adult male patient who received an allogeneic stem cell transplant from a related donor, was CMV-positive, and had no GVHD. The graft donor may have given rise to some T cells. The rearrangement joins TRBV9 to TRBJ2-1; 7 bases are shared with TRBD2. The CDR3 bases are TGTGCCAGCACCGGTCCCGGCGGGAGCTCCTACAATGAGCAGTTCTTC. Its translation: CASTGPGGSSYNEQFF.